A selection of T cell receptor beta chains follows, all from one sample in a study of control samples from healthy donors and cancer patients. Method: immunoSEQ multiplex PCR; TCRdb's copy keeps in-frame clones and lacks some. This sample has 150,000 to 200,000 clones; about 90% occur once, and the top ten carry 12%. Material for sequencing was blood. The receptor source for this set is a young man in good health. Both conserved end residues are part of each CDR3. A D gene is named only where the DNA matches it firmly. Expanded clones are given a class, and other clones once, few, many or no size at all.

J	size	V	D	DNA	CDR3
TRBJ2-3	.	TRBV18	TRBD2	TGTGCCAGCTCACCAGCGAGCGGGGGCACAGATACGCAGTATTTT	CASSPASGGTDTQYF
TRBJ2-2	.	TRBV3-1/TRBV3-2	.	TGTGCCAGCAGCCAAGGACATCCGAACACCGGGGAGCTGTTTTTT	CASSQGHPNTGELFF
TRBJ1-5	.	TRBV7-8	.	TGTGCCAGCGCTGCCGGACGGTATAGCAATCAGCCCCAGCATTTT	CASAAGRYSNQPQHF
TRBJ2-7	.	TRBV15	.	TGTGCCACCAGCAGAGATACGGCCTCGATGGAGGAGCAGTACTTC	CATSRDTASMEEQYF
TRBJ1-4	.	TRBV7-9	.	TGTGCCAGCAGCTCCAGGGACTCCCCGGGGAAACTGTTTTTT	CASSSRDSPGKLFF
TRBJ2-1	.	TRBV9	.	TGTGCCAGCAGCATCAACCCGGGACTCCTCAATGAGCAGTTCTTC	CASSINPGLLNEQFF
TRBJ1-5	few	TRBV5-5	TRBD1	TGTGCCAGCAGCTGGGGGACAGGGGACAATCAGCCCCAGCATTTT	CASSWGTGDNQPQHF
TRBJ1-1	.	TRBV7-3	.	TGTGCCAGCAGCTTAAATCCGGGGAACACTGAAGCTTTCTTT	CASSLNPGNTEAFF
TRBJ2-6	.	TRBV3-1/TRBV3-2	.	TGTGCCAGCAGCCAAGGGATCCCCTTCTCTGGGGCCAACGTCCTGACTTTC	CASSQGIPFSGANVLTF
TRBJ2-2	once	TRBV6-6	TRBD1	TGTGCCAGCAGTCGAGGGACAGGGTCCAACATTCGCACCGGGGAGCTGTTTTTT	CASSRGTGSNIRTGELFF
TRBJ2-3	.	TRBV6-5	TRBD2	TGTGCCAGCAGTCTAGCGGGGGTCACAGATACGCAGTATTTT	CASSLAGVTDTQYF
TRBJ2-7	.	TRBV30	.	TGTGCCTGGAGTGTAGCCTACGAGCAGTACTTC	CAWSVAYEQYF
TRBJ1-2	once	TRBV9	.	TGTGCCAGCAGCGTAGCTCTCGTGGGTGGTGGCTACACCTTC	CASSVALVGGGYTF
TRBJ2-2	.	TRBV7-6	.	TGTGCCAGCAGCTTAGAGGCCTCTCCGGGACCCAACACCGGGGAGCTGTTTTTT	CASSLEASPGPNTGELFF
TRBJ1-1	.	TRBV12-3/TRBV12-4	.	TGTGCCCAAAGGGAAAACACTGAAGCTTTCTTT	CAQRENTEAFF
TRBJ1-1	.	TRBV5-6	TRBD1	TGTGCCAGCAGCCGGACAGGGCAAGAAGAAGCTTTCTTT	CASSRTGQEEAFF
TRBJ1-1	.	TRBV18	.	TGTGCCAGCTCACCACCGAGTGGCCGCACTGAAGCTTTCTTT	CASSPPSGRTEAFF
TRBJ1-1	.	TRBV2	TRBD1	TGTGCCAGCAGGGCGACAGGGGGTCCTGAAGCTTTCTTT	CASRATGGPEAFF
TRBJ2-3	.	TRBV24-1	TRBD1	TGTGCCACCAGTGACCAGGGACAGGGGACAGATACGCAGTATTTT	CATSDQGQGTDTQYF
TRBJ2-3	.	TRBV6-5	.	TGTGCCAGCAGTTACCGTGGCCTAGATACGCAGTATTTT	CASSYRGLDTQYF
TRBJ2-3	.	TRBV5-1	.	TGCGCCAGCAGCTTGGCCCCAACGCCCGGCACAGATACGCAGTATTTT	CASSLAPTPGTDTQYF
TRBJ1-2	.	TRBV9	.	TGTGCCAGCAGCCCTGCCCGGGGTTATGGCTACACCTTC	CASSPARGYGYTF
TRBJ1-6	.	TRBV6-5	TRBD1	TGTGCCAGCAGTTCCTCGGACAGGGGGAGTTCACCCCTCCACTTT	CASSSSDRGSSPLHF